The TCR beta chain described here comes from a study of T cells in localized non-small cell lung cancer. Assay used: immunoSEQ multiplex PCR; TCRdb lists only in-frame clones, some missing. In the table there are tens of thousands of clones, around nine tenths of which are singletons. General observations from the study: There was higher T cell clonality in uninvolved adjacent lung than in tumor, and it was highest there. Sequencing was restricted to one tumor region; therefore, heterogeneity remains possible.

The CDR3 contains 13 residues. Germline V gene sequence: CDR1 SGHTA, CDR2 FQGNSA. V lost 3 bases to trimming and J lost 4 bases, with 10 bases between them. About this clone: As yet, its antigen is unknown.

V gene TRBV7-2 combines with J gene TRBJ2-7, with D maybe TRBD2 (6 bases). The sample here was peripheral blood, taken before any cancer treatment. The receptor's source is a man aged 40 to 70 with stage I squamous cell lung carcinoma. The CDR3 sequence: CASSLTSMYEQYF. The CDR3 DNA follows: TGTGCCAGCAGCTTGACTAGTATGTACGAGCAGTACTTC.